The rows below give T cell receptor beta chains drawn from one sample of a study of blood T cell repertoires in COVID-19. TCRdb keeps only in-frame clones here, not all; method: immunoSEQ multiplex PCR. Here the sample spans around 270,000 clones, approximately 80% being singletons. Sequencing used peripheral blood. Receptors were obtained from a man between 60 and 75 years old with acute or convalescent COVID-19. Each CDR3 is given with its conserved first and last residue. D genes are given only for firm matches. Rows may omit the clone size; those that give it use once, few, many or a size class.

clone_size,d_call,v_call,j_call,cdr3_length,cdr3_nt,cdr3_aa
few,TRBD1,TRBV11-3,TRBJ2-1,15,TGTGCCAGCAGCTTTGGGACAGTAAGGGCCAATGAGCAGTTCTTC,CASSFGTVRANEQFF
once,.,TRBV9,TRBJ2-2,16,TGTGCCAGCAGCGTAGAGGGCAGGGGTCGGACCGGGGAGCTGTTTTTT,CASSVEGRGRTGELFF
.,.,TRBV18,TRBJ2-2,15,TGTGCCAGCTCACCAACGGGGGAAAGCACCGGGGAGCTGTTTTTT,CASSPTGESTGELFF
.,TRBD1,TRBV9,TRBJ2-7,15,TGTGCCAGCAGCGAGGGACAGGGGGTGTTCGACGAGCAGTACTTC,CASSEGQGVFDEQYF
once,TRBD1,TRBV27,TRBJ2-7,13,TGTGCCAGCAGTCCCCGGACAGGCTACGAGCAGTACTTC,CASSPRTGYEQYF
.,.,TRBV10-3,TRBJ2-2,15,TGTGCCATCAGCAGAAGGGGTTCAGACACCGGGGAGCTGTTTTTT,CAISRRGSDTGELFF
.,TRBD1,TRBV5-4,TRBJ1-1,12,TGTGCCAGCAGCACAGGGGTCACTGAAGCTTTCTTT,CASSTGVTEAFF
.,TRBD2,TRBV7-8,TRBJ2-3,15,TGTGCCAGCACCAGCGGGACTAGGGTGGCAGATACGCAGTATTTT,CASTSGTRVADTQYF
.,.,TRBV1,TRBJ2-1,15,TGCACCAGCAGCCGGGGACTACCCTCCTACAATGAGCAGTTCTTC,CTSSRGLPSYNEQFF
.,TRBD1,TRBV7-9,TRBJ1-5,16,TGTGCCAGCAGCCTTGGGACAGGGGGCCCGAATCAGCCCCAGCATTTT,CASSLGTGGPNQPQHF
once,.,TRBV7-9,TRBJ2-1,16,TGTGCCAGCAGCCACGGGCGCGGGGCGGATTACAATGAGCAGTTCTTC,CASSHGRGADYNEQFF
.,.,TRBV7-6,TRBJ1-1,15,TGTGCCAGCAGCTTAGGTGTTCCTCTGAACACTGAAGCTTTCTTT,CASSLGVPLNTEAFF
.,TRBD2,TRBV19,TRBJ2-6,19,TGTGCCAGCCTCGGGACTAGCGGGAGGGAGAGCTCTGGGGCCAACGTCCTGACTTTC,CASLGTSGRESSGANVLTF
.,.,TRBV6-5,TRBJ1-5,12,TGTGCCAGCAGTTACCCCGGGGAGCCCCAGCATTTT,CASSYPGEPQHF
.,TRBD1,TRBV20-1,TRBJ2-7,15,TGCAGTGCTAGTTCGCACTCCAGGGGGCACTACGAGCAGTACTTC,CSASSHSRGHYEQYF
.,.,TRBV27,TRBJ2-1,14,TGTGCCAGCAGTTTTGCGGGTGGGCTCAATGAGCAGTTCTTC,CASSFAGGLNEQFF
.,TRBD2,TRBV27,TRBJ2-7,15,TGTGCCAGCAGTCCAGGGACTAGCGGTGGTGGCGAGCAGTACTTC,CASSPGTSGGGEQYF
.,.,TRBV10-1,TRBJ2-5,14,TGCGCCAGCAGTGAGCAACCGAGGGCGGAGACCCAGTACTTC,CASSEQPRAETQYF
few,TRBD1,TRBV29-1,TRBJ2-1,15,TGCAGCGTCGTAATTCGGGACAGGGTTTTGGGAGAGCAGTTCTTC,CSVVIRDRVLGEQFF
.,TRBD1,TRBV6-5,TRBJ1-2,14,TGTGCCAGCAAAAGGGACAGGTCTAACTATGGCTACACCTTC,CASKRDRSNYGYTF
.,.,TRBV28,TRBJ2-7,14,TGTGCCAGCAGTTTGGTGGGGCAGGGCTACGAGCAGTACTTC,CASSLVGQGYEQYF
.,.,TRBV18,TRBJ2-1,15,TGTGCCAGCTCACCAGCGTTGGCGGGGTACAATGAGCAGTTCTTC,CASSPALAGYNEQFF
many,TRBD2,TRBV5-1,TRBJ2-1,16,TGCGCCAGCAGCTCGCAGCCGGGACTAACTTACAATGAGCAGTTCTTC,CASSSQPGLTYNEQFF
.,.,TRBV7-3,TRBJ2-1,14,TGTGCCAGCAGCTTTGACAGCCACTACAATGAGCAGTTCTTC,CASSFDSHYNEQFF
.,.,TRBV2,TRBJ2-5,14,TGTGCCAGCAGTGAAGCGGCAGGGCAAGAGACCCAGTACTTC,CASSEAAGQETQYF
.,TRBD1,TRBV18,TRBJ2-3,14,TGTGCCAGCTTCCGGGACAGGGGCACAGATACGCAGTATTTT,CASFRDRGTDTQYF
.,.,TRBV27,TRBJ1-6,16,TGTGCCAGCAGTTTATTGGGGAGCTCCTATAATTCACCCCTCCACTTT,CASSLLGSSYNSPLHF
.,.,TRBV11-2,TRBJ1-4,14,TGTGCCAGCAGCGTCGGACAGTCTAATGAAAAACTGTTTTTT,CASSVGQSNEKLFF
.,.,TRBV7-7,TRBJ1-3,15,TGTGCTAGCAGCTTAAACCAGGCCCCTGGAAACACCATATATTTT,CASSLNQAPGNTIYF
.,TRBD1,TRBV5-4,TRBJ2-3,15,TGTGCCAGCAGCCTCGACAGGGGCAGCACAGATACGCAGTATTTT,CASSLDRGSTDTQYF
once,.,TRBV5-1,TRBJ2-3,12,TGCGCCAGCAGCCTAGACGCAGATACGCAGTATTTT,CASSLDADTQYF
.,.,TRBV9,TRBJ2-7,14,TGTGCCAGCAGCGTAGCTTCGCTAGATTACGAGCAGTACTTC,CASSVASLDYEQYF
.,TRBD1,TRBV28,TRBJ1-2,12,TGTGCCAGCATCACGACAGGGCAAGGCTACACCTTC,CASITTGQGYTF
few,.,TRBV28,TRBJ1-3,16,TGTGCCAGCAGTCCTATAGGACAGAATACTGGAAACACCATATATTTT,CASSPIGQNTGNTIYF
few,TRBD1,TRBV5-8,TRBJ2-1,16,TGTGCCAGCAGCTCCCACCAGGGGGCGTCATACAATGAGCAGTTCTTC,CASSSHQGASYNEQFF
.,TRBD1,TRBV7-9,TRBJ1-2,16,TGTGCCAGCAACTCATTCCGACAGGGAGGCAACTATGGCTACACCTTC,CASNSFRQGGNYGYTF
.,TRBD1,TRBV6-5,TRBJ2-7,14,TGTGCCAGCAGTTATGACAGGGATTCCTACGAGCAGTACTTC,CASSYDRDSYEQYF
.,TRBD1,TRBV5-1,TRBJ2-3,14,TGCGCCAGCGGGCCGGGACAGACCACAGATACGCAGTATTTT,CASGPGQTTDTQYF
.,TRBD2,TRBV28,TRBJ2-7,14,TGTGCCAGCACCGTGGGTAGCGGGAGCTACGAGCAGTACTTC,CASTVGSGSYEQYF
.,.,TRBV6-5,TRBJ1-2,12,TGTGCCAGCAGCCCCCGGCAGGGTGGCTACACCTTC,CASSPRQGGYTF
once,.,TRBV10-2,TRBJ2-5,13,TGCGCCGCCGGGGGAAGGGTAGGAGAGACCCAGTACTTC,CAAGGRVGETQYF
few,TRBD1,TRBV6-4,TRBJ1-6,16,TGTGCCAGCAGCGGGATCGGACAGGGTTCGAATTCACCCCTCCACTTT,CASSGIGQGSNSPLHF